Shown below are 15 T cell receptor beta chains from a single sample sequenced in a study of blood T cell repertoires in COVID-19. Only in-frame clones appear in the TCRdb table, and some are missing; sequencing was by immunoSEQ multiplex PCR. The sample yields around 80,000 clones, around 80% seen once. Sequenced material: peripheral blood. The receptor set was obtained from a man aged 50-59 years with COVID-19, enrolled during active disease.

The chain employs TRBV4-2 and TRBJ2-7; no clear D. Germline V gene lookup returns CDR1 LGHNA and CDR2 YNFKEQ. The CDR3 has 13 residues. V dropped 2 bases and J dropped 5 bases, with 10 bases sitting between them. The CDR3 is CASSQYPRDEQYF. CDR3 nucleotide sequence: TGTGCCAGCAGCCAATACCCCCGGGACGAGCAGTACTTC.

The CDR3 reads CASSSGLAGAGTDTQYF. Written as DNA, the CDR3 is TGTGCCAGCAGCTCAGGACTAGCGGGAGCGGGCACAGATACGCAGTATTTT. The chain recombines TRBV11-2 with TRBJ2-3, with 13 bases fitting TRBD2. The CDR3 runs to 17 residues. Germline trimming cut 4 bases from V and 1 base from J; bases unmatched to any gene: 5. Germline CDR1 is SGHAT and CDR2 is FQNNGV.

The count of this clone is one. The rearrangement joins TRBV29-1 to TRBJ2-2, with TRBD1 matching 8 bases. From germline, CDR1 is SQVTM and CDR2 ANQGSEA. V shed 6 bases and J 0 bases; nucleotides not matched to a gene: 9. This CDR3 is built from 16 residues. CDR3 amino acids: CSVVQPGQANTGELFF. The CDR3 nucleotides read TGCAGCGTCGTGCAACCGGGACAGGCGAACACCGGGGAGCTGTTTTTT.

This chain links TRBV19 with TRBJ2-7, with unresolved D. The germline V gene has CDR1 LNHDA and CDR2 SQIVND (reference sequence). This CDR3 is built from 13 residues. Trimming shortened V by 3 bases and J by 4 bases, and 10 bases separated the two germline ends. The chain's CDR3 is CASSIGQSYEQYF. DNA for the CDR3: TGTGCCAGTAGTATCGGTCAAAGTTACGAGCAGTACTTC.

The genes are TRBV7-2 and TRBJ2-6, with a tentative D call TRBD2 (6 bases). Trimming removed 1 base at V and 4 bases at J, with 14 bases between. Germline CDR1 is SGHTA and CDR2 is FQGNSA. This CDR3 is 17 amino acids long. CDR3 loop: CASSLGGGWEGANVLTF. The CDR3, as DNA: TGTGCCAGCAGCTTAGGAGGAGGGTGGGAAGGGGCCAACGTCCTGACTTTC.

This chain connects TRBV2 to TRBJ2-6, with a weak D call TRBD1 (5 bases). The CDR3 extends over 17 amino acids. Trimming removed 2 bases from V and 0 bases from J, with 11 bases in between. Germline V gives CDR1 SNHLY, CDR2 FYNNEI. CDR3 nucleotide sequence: TGTGCCAGCAGTGAACCCCAGGGTCTCTCTGGGGCCAACGTCCTGACTTTC. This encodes CASSEPQGLSGANVLTF.

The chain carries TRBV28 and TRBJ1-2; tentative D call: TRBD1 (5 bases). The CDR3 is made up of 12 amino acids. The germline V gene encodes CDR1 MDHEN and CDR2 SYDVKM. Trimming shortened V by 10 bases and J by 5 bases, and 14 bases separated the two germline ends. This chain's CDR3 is CATADTLYGYTF. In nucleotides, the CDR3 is TGTGCCACGGCGGACACCCTATATGGCTACACCTTC.

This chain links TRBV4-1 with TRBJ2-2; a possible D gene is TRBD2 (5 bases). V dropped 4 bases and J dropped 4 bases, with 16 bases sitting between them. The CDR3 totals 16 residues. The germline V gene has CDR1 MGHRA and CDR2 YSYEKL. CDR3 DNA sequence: TGCGCCAGCAGCCGAAGCGAGCGGACTGCCACCGGGGAGCTGTTTTTT. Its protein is CASSRSERTATGELFF.

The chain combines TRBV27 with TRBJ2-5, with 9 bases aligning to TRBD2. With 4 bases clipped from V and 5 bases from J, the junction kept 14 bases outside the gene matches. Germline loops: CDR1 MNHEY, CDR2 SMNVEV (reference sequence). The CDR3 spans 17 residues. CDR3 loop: CASSSVTSGPGRETQYF. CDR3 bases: TGTGCCAGCAGTTCGGTTACTAGCGGGCCCGGGCGGGAGACCCAGTACTTC.

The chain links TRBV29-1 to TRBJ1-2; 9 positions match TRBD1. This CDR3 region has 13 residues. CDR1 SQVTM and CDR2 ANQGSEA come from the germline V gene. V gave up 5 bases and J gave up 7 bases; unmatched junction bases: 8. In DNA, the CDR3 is TGCAGCGTTCCAGGACAGGGGAAGGGTGGCTACACCTTC. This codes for CSVPGQGKGGYTF.

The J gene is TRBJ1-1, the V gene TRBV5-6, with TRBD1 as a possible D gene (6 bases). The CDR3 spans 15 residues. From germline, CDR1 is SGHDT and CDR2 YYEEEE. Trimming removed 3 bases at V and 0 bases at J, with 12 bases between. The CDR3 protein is CASSWRTDLNTEAFF. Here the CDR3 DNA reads TGTGCCAGCAGCTGGAGGACAGATTTGAACACTGAAGCTTTCTTT.

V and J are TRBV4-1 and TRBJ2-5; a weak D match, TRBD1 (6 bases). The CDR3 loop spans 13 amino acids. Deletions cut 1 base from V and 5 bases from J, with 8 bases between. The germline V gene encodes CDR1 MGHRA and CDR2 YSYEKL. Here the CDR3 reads CASSQGTAETQYF. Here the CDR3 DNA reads TGCGCCAGCAGCCAAGGGACAGCGGAGACCCAGTACTTC.

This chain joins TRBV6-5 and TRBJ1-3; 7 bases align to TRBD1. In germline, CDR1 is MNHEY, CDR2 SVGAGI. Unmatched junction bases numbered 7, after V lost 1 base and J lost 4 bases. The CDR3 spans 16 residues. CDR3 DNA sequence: TGTGCCAGCAGTTACTGGGCAGGGGGTGCCGGAAACACCATATATTTT. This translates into CASSYWAGGAGNTIYF.

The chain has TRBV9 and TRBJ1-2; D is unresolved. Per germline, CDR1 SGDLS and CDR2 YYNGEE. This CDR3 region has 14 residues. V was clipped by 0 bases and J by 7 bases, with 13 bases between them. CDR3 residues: CASSVGPAGGGYTF. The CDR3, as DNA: TGTGCCAGCAGCGTAGGCCCAGCTGGAGGTGGCTACACCTTC.

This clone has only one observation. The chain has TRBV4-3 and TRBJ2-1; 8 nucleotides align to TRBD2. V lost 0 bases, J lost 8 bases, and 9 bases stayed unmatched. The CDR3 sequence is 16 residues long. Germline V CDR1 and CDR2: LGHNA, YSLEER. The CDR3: CASSQDPTSGRDEQFF. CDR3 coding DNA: TGCGCCAGCAGCCAAGATCCCACTAGCGGTCGGGATGAGCAGTTCTTC.